Below are 7 T cell receptor beta chains sequenced from a single sample in a study of tumor-infiltrating lymphocytes in primary liver carcinoma. RNA and DNA were co-extracted from roughly 20-30 mg of unsorted bulk tissue. TCR beta cDNA came from roughly 550 ng total RNA, primed with a constant-region primer. A slightly modified ARM-PCR protocol with three nested multiplex PCR rounds produced these TCR beta libraries. The first two PCR rounds used TRBV1-TRBV30 primers with a Cbeta primer, approximately 9 cycles each. TCRdb used MiXCR to reprocess the multiplex PCR reads, holding one entry per CDR3 protein. The profile covers roughly 40,000 distinct CDR3 sequences, with roughly 77% appearing a single time and more than 35% taken by the ten largest. Material: tumor-adjacent normal liver tissue. The receptors here all came from a woman under 40 with primary liver carcinoma and hepatitis B virus infection.

This clonotype is a singleton in its sample. This likely comes from a read error, as the CDR3 has no conserved phenylalanine or tryptophan at its end. The V and J genes are TRBV11-2 and TRBJ2-7; weak D call: TRBD1 (7 bases). Germline CDR1 and CDR2: SGHAT and FQNNGV. The CDR3 length is 17 residues. CDR3 region: CSSSIIGGGSWTYEQYL. DNA of the CDR3: TGTTCCAGCAGTATCATAGGAGGGGGCTCTTGGACCTACGAGCAGTACCTC.

The V and J genes are TRBV11-2 and TRBJ2-3; tentative D call: TRBD1 (5 bases). V gave up 4 bases and J gave up 0 bases, with 8 bases separating them. Germline V CDR1 and CDR2: SGHAT, FQNNGV. The CDR3 is 14 amino acids. This CDR3 reads CASSWGASTDTQYF. The CDR3 DNA sequence: TGTGCCAGCAGCTGGGGCGCTAGCACAGATACGCAGTATTTT.

About this clonotype itself: Sequence at one end of the junction differs from germline and may be a read error. The chain joins TRBV11-2 to TRBJ2-3; perhaps TRBD2 as D (6 bases). The CDR3 spans 17 residues. CDR1 is SGHAT and CDR2 is FQNNGV in the germline V gene. The CDR3 protein is CASSHRGIGSLADTQYF. The DNA of the CDR3 is TGTGCGAGCAGCCATCGAGGGATCGGGAGCCTCGCAGATACGCAGTATTTT.

This clonotype has ten or more counts. J is TRBJ2-7 and V is TRBV6-2 or TRBV6-3; no clear D. Trimming took off 0 bases at V and 5 bases at J, with 14 bases between the two ends. The CDR3 spans 15 residues. Germline CDR1 reads MNHEY; CDR2 reads SVGEGT. CDR3 residues: CASSYSGSSVDEQYF. The DNA of the CDR3 is TGTGCCAGCAGTTACTCAGGTAGCTCGGTCGACGAGCAGTACTTC.

The chain has TRBV14 and TRBJ2-1, with 9 nucleotides matching TRBD2. The CDR3 length is 17 residues. CDR1 and CDR2 from the germline V gene are SGHDN and FVKESK. Germline trimming cut 4 bases from V and 9 bases from J; bases unmatched to any gene: 16. CDR3 sequence (DNA): TGTGCCAGCAGCCGCGGGAGGGGCGGGAGGGCTCTGAGTGAGCAGTTCTTC. Its protein product is CASSRGRGGRALSEQFF.

This clonotype was seen only once. A junction boundary mismatches the germline segment, possibly from a read error. The rearrangement links TRBV4-1 to TRBJ2-6; possibly TRBD1 for D (6 bases). Germline V gene data show CDR1 as MGHRA and CDR2 as YSYEKL. The CDR3 is 15 amino acids. This CDR3 reads CASTQGTSGANVLTF. In DNA form, the CDR3 reads TGTGCCAGCACCCAAGGGACATCTGGGGCCAACGTCCTGACTTTC.

On this clonotype: Sequence at one end of the junction differs from germline and may be a read error. The gene calls are TRBV4-2 and TRBJ2-5, with TRBD2 matching over 10 bases. Germline CDR1 is LGHNA and CDR2 is YNFKEQ. This CDR3 contains 18 residues. The CDR3 DNA is TGTGCCAGCAGCCAAGAATATTGGCTAGCGGGAGAGGTGGAGACACAGTACTTC. It codes for CASSQEYWLAGEVETQYF.